This TCR beta chain was identified in a study of Graves' ophthalmopathy and Graves' hyperthyroidism. V was pared by 1 base and J by 6 bases, with 14 bases between. This CDR3 region has 14 residues. Germline lookup yields CDR1 SQVTM and CDR2 ANQGSEA. TCR beta CDR3 amplification used RNA transcripts. An opening RT-PCR round employed HTBI primers and preceded a second-round multiplex PCR. A single record per CDR3 protein comes from TCRdb applying MiXCR to the multiplex PCR reads. Of about 740,000 distinct CDR3 sequences in the sample, roughly 41% were seen once. The sample was peripheral blood. The chain uses TRBV29-1 and TRBJ2-3, with D hard to call. The clonotype originates from an adult man with Graves' ophthalmopathy. CDR3 sequence (DNA): TGCAGCGTTGAAGCGGGTCCAGTCGGCGATACGCAGTATTTT. This gives the protein CSVEAGPVGDTQYF.